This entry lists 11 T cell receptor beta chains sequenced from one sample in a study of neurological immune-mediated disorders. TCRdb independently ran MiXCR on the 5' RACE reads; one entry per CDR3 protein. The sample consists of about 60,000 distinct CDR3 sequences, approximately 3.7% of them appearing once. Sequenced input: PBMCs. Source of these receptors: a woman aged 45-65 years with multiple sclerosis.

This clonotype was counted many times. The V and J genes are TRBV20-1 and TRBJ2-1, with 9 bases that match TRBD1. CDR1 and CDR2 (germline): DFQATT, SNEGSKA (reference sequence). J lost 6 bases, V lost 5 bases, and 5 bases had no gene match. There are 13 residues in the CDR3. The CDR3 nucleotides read TGCAGTGCTTTCACAGGGGGCGGCAATGAGCAGTTCTTC. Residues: CSAFTGGGNEQFF.

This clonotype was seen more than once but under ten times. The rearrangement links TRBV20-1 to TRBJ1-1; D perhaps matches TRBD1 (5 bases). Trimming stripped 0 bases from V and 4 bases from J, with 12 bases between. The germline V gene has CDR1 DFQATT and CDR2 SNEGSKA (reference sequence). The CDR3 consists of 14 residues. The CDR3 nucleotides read TGCAGTGCTAGAGACAGGGACGGGGGCACTGAAGCTTTCTTT. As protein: CSARDRDGGTEAFF.

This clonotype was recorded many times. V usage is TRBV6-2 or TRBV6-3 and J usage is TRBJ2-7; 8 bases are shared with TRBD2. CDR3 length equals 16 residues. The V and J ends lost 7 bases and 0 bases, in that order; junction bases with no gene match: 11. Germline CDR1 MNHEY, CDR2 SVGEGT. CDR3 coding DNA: TGTGCCAGCAAGAGACTAGCGCTAAGTGCCTCCTACGAGCAGTACTTC. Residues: CASKRLALSASYEQYF.

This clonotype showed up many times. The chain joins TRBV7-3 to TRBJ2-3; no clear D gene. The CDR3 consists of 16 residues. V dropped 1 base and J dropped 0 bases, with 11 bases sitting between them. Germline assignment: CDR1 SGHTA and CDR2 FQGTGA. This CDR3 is CASSLNGGPSTDTQYF. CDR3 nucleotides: TGTGCCAGCAGCTTAAATGGCGGACCTAGCACAGATACGCAGTATTTT.

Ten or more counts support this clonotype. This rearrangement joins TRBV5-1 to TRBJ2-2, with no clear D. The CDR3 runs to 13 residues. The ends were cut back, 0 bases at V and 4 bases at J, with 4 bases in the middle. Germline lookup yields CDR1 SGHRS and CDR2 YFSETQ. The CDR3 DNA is TGCGCCAGCAGCTTGGGCCCCACCGGGGAGCTGTTTTTT. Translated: CASSLGPTGELFF. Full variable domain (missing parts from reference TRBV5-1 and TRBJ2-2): KAGVTQTPRYLIKTRGQQVTLSCSPISGHRSVSWYQQTPGQGLQFLFEYFSETQRNKGNFPGRFSGRQFSNSRSEMNVSTLELGDSALYLCASSLGPTGELFFGEGSRLTVL.

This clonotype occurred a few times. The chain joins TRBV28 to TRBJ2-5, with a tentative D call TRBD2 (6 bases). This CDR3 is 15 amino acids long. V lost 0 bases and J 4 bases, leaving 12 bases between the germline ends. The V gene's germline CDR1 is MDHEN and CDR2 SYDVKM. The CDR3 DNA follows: TGTGCCAGCAGTTTATGGACTAGAGGGCCAGAGACCCAGTACTTC. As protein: CASSLWTRGPETQYF.

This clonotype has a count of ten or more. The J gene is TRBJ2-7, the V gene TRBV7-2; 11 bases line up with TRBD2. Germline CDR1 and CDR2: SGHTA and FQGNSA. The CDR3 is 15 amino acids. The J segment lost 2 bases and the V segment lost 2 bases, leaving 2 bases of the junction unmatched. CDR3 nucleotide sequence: TGTGCCAGCAGCTTAAGACTAGCGGGGCCCTACGAGCAGTACTTC. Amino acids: CASSLRLAGPYEQYF.

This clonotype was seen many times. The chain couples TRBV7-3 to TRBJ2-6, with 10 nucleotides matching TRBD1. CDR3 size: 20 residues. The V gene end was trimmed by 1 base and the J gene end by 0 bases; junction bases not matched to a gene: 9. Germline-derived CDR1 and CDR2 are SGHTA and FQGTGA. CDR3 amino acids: CASSLIGMGQGTSGANVLTF. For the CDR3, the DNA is TGTGCCAGCAGCTTAATTGGGATGGGACAGGGGACCTCTGGGGCCAACGTCCTGACTTTC.

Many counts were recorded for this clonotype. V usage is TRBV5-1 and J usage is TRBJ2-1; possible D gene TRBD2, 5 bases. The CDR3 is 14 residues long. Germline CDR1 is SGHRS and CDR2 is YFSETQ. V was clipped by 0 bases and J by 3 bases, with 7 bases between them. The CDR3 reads CASSLGTGYNEQFF. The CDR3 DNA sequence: TGCGCCAGCAGCTTGGGGACTGGCTACAATGAGCAGTTCTTC.

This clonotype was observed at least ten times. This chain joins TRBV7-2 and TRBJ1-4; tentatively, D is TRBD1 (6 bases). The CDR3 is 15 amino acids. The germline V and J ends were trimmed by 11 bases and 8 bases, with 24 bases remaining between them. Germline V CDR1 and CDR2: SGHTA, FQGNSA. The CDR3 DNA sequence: TGTGCCTCGGCCCAGGCTCAGGGGATCATCGAAAAACTGTTTTTT. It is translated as CASAQAQGIIEKLFF. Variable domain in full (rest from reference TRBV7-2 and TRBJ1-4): GAGVSQSPSNKVTEKGKDVELRCDPISGHTALYWYRQSLGQGLEFLIYFQGNSAPDKSGLPSDRFSAERTGGSVSTLTIQRTQQEDSAVYLCASAQAQGIIEKLFFGSGTQLSVL.

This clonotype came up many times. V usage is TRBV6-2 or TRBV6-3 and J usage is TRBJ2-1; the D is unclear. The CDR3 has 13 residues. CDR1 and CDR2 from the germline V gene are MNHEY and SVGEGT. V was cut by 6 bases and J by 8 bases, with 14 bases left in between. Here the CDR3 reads CASSLHLTDEQFF. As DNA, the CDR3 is TGTGCCAGCAGCCTACATCTAACAGATGAGCAGTTCTTC.